These 26 T cell receptor beta chains originate from one sample sequenced in a study of metastatic and nonmetastatic thyroid tumors. Treatment of any kind had been given to no patient before thyroid surgery. With MiXCR, TCRdb reprocessed the PCR reads. Of tens of thousands of clones in the sample, around 13% were seen once. Sequencing used blood. The receptor source for this set is a female donor with papillary thyroid cancer or a benign thyroid nodule (not recorded which). Some clones in this sample may be carry-over from other donors' samples.

This clone was counted at least ten times. This chain uses TRBV5-6 with TRBJ2-6; D possibly corresponds to TRBD2 (6 bases). The germline V and J ends were trimmed by 6 bases and 5 bases, with 15 bases remaining between them. The length of the CDR3 is 15 residues. Germline V gene data show CDR1 as SGHDT and CDR2 as YYEEEE. The CDR3 DNA is TGTGCCAGCACCCTGGAGGGGTCTTGGGCCAACGTCCTGACTTTC. Its protein is CASTLEGSWANVLTF.

The chain uses TRBV6-2 or TRBV6-3 and TRBJ1-1; no definite D call. The germline V gene has CDR1 MNHEY and CDR2 SVGEGT. This CDR3 is built from 13 residues. The V gene lost 7 bases and the J gene lost 2 bases, with 11 bases spanning the gap. Here the CDR3 reads CASKRSDNTEAFF. The CDR3 bases are TGTGCCAGCAAAAGGTCGGACAACACTGAAGCTTTCTTT.

V is TRBV20-1 and J is TRBJ1-1; D is uncertain. Trimming pared 6 bases from V and 6 bases from J, leaving 23 bases between. The CDR3 runs 15 residues. Per germline, CDR1 DFQATT and CDR2 SNEGSKA (reference sequence). CDR3 nucleotides: TGCAGTGCCCGGCATGTGTGCAGGTGGTACGCTGAAGCTTTCTTT. Amino acid sequence: CSARHVCRWYAEAFF.

This clone occurred many times. It may be a read error: a sequence one base away is much more abundant. This chain joins TRBV11-2 and TRBJ1-2, with D unresolved. Germline V gene sequence: CDR1 SGHAT, CDR2 FQNNGV. This CDR3 is built from 14 residues. CDR3 sequence reads: CASSAEETSYGCTF. CDR3 DNA sequence: TGTGCCAGCAGCGCCGAAGAAACATCTTATGGCTGCACCTTC.

This clone has at least ten counts. Other DNA sequences within the sample encode an identical CDR3. The CDR3 region is CASRQGGKLFF. CDR3 in DNA: TGTGCCAGTCGACAGGGCGGAAAACTGTTTTTT. J is TRBJ1-4 and V is TRBV2, with TRBD1 matching over 7 bases. Germline CDR1 SNHLY, CDR2 FYNNEI. The V and J ends lost 9 bases and 10 bases, in that order; junction bases with no gene match: 5. There are 11 residues in the CDR3.

This clone is deemed medium-sized. This rearrangement joins TRBV6-2 or TRBV6-3 to TRBJ2-7, with D possibly TRBD1 on 6 matching bases. Trimming cost V 2 bases and J 4 bases, with 12 bases left between them. Germline CDR1 is MNHEY and CDR2 is SVGEGT. This CDR3 region has 14 residues. Here the CDR3 DNA reads TGTGCCAGCAGTTACAGGGGGAGCGTTTACGAGCAGTACTTC. This encodes CASSYRGSVYEQYF.

This clone was picked up many times. The V call is TRBV10-3, the J call TRBJ2-3; no clear D. Trimming left V 0 bases short and J 0 bases short, with 10 bases between. Germline CDR1 and CDR2: ENHRY and SYGVKD. CDR3 length: 16 amino acids. The CDR3 DNA is TGTGCCATCAGTGAGTCATTCGGTTCTAGCACAGATACGCAGTATTTT. Its translation is CAISESFGSSTDTQYF.

This clone has ten or more counts. The genes are TRBV20-1 and TRBJ2-5; 9 bases fit TRBD2. J lost 2 bases, V lost 3 bases, and 10 bases had no gene match. This CDR3 has 16 residues. The germline CDR1 and CDR2 sequences are DFQATT and SNEGSKA (reference sequence). The chain's CDR3 is CSASPLAGGPQETQYF. The CDR3 DNA is TGCAGTGCTAGCCCCCTGGCGGGAGGGCCTCAAGAGACCCAGTACTTC.

At least ten counts were recorded for this clone. A much larger clonotype is one base distant, so this may be a read error. This sample also contains other DNA sequences that code for the same CDR3. The chain combines TRBV19 with TRBJ2-1, with no clear D. The CDR3 spans 18 residues. CDR1 is LNHDA and CDR2 is SQIVND in the germline V gene (reference sequence). CDR3 residues: CASSIGPASRLTANEQFF. The CDR3 nucleotides are TGTGCTAGTAGTATTGGGCCAGCTAGTAGATTGACTGCTAATGAGCAGTTCTTC. The whole variable domain, remainder taken from reference TRBV19 and TRBJ2-1, is DGGITQSPKYLFRKEGQNVTLSCEQNLNHDAMYWYRQDPGQGLRLIYYSQIVNDFQKGDIAEGYSVSREKKESFPLTVTSAQKNPTAFYLCASSIGPASRLTANEQFFGPGTRLTVL.

At least ten counts were recorded for this clone. The chain recombines TRBV4-1 with TRBJ2-2, with 14 bases matching TRBD2. Losses at the gene ends were 0 bases for V and 3 bases for J; bases not matched to a gene: 6. The CDR3 is 19 residues long. Germline CDR1 and CDR2: MGHRA and YSYEKL. CDR3 sequence reads: CASSQEGLAGVEDTGELFF. The DNA of the CDR3 is TGCGCCAGCAGCCAAGAGGGACTAGCGGGAGTTGAGGACACCGGGGAGCTGTTTTTT.

This clone appeared many times. The V and J genes are TRBV9 and TRBJ1-1, with D possibly being TRBD1 (6 bases). V lost 0 bases and J 1 base, leaving 10 bases between the germline ends. CDR1 and CDR2 from the germline V gene are SGDLS and YYNGEE. The CDR3 totals 15 residues. In DNA form, the CDR3 reads TGTGCCAGCAGCGTAGGGGTAGGGGGGAACACTGAAGCTTTCTTT. This encodes CASSVGVGGNTEAFF.

This clone showed up many times. A much larger clonotype is one base distant, so this may be a read error. The CDR3 DNA is TGTGCCGGCAGCTTTCCTGGAAACACCATATATTTT. Amino acids: CAGSFPGNTIYF. V gene TRBV7-9 combines with J gene TRBJ1-3; D unresolved. CDR1 and CDR2 (germline): SEHNR, FQNEAQ (reference sequence). The CDR3 loop spans 12 amino acids.

This clone counts as medium-sized. The chain combines TRBV12-3 or TRBV12-4 with TRBJ2-7; D is ambiguous. The CDR3 contains 13 residues. Trimming stripped 6 bases from V and 3 bases from J, with 12 bases between. CDR3 loop: CASSRGPSYEQYF. The CDR3 DNA reads TGTGCCAGCAGCCGAGGACCCAGCTACGAGCAGTACTTC.

This clone was found many times. The chain combines TRBV18 with TRBJ2-3; no reliable D call. Germline V lookup: CDR1 KGHSH, CDR2 LQKENI. The CDR3 runs 13 residues. V was pared by 5 bases and J by 6 bases, with 12 bases between. The CDR3 loop reads CASSSFVSDTQYF. In DNA form, the CDR3 reads TGTGCCAGCTCATCATTCGTTAGTGATACGCAGTATTTT.

This chain joins TRBV28 and TRBJ2-1; D might be TRBD1 or TRBD2, each matching 5 bases. The CDR3 length is 16 residues. From germline, CDR1 is MDHEN and CDR2 SYDVKM. V dropped 5 bases and J dropped 6 bases, with 20 bases sitting between them. The CDR3 region has the DNA TGTGCCAGCAGTCCCTGGACAACCTCGAGGGGCAATGAGCAGTTCTTC. This sequence encodes CASSPWTTSRGNEQFF.

This clone was observed a few times. A much larger clone lies a single base off, so this may be a read error. The same CDR3 also results from other DNA sequences found in this sample. This chain uses TRBV11-2 with TRBJ1-1; 8 nucleotides line up with TRBD1. CDR1 is SGHAT, CDR2 FQNNGV, per germline. This CDR3 is built from 15 residues. The J segment lost 14 bases and the V segment lost 4 bases, leaving 18 bases of the junction unmatched. The CDR3 DNA reads TGTGCCAGCAGCTCCGATTCCGGCAGGGGGCGTGGAGCCTTCTTT. Amino acid sequence: CASSSDSGRGRGAFF.

This clone was counted at least ten times. The chain links TRBV5-4 to TRBJ2-3; TRBD2 is a possible D gene (6 bases). The length of the CDR3 is 12 residues. CDR1 SGHNT and CDR2 YYREEE come from the germline V gene (reference sequence). V lost 3 bases, J lost 7 bases, and 9 bases lay in between. The CDR3 DNA follows: TGTGCCAGCAGCTGGGGCGGGAATACGCAGTATTTT. Its translation is CASSWGGNTQYF.

The chain combines TRBV6-1 with TRBJ2-7, with D tentatively TRBD1 or TRBD2 (5 bases each). This CDR3 is built from 15 residues. V was cut by 7 bases and J by 2 bases, with 18 bases left in between. Germline V CDR1 and CDR2: MNHNS, SASEGT. In nucleotides, the CDR3 is TGTGCCAGCACGAGGGGTCCGGGCGGAGCCTACGAGCAGTACTTC. This translates into CASTRGPGGAYEQYF.

This clone appeared many times. The gene calls are TRBV7-9 and TRBJ2-3; possible D gene TRBD1, 5 bases. This CDR3 spans 14 amino acids. Trimming took 5 bases from V and 2 from J, leaving 11 bases between them. CDR1 SEHNR and CDR2 FQNEAQ come from the germline V gene (reference sequence). The CDR3 spells CASSQTDITDTQYF. CDR3 nucleotides: TGTGCCAGCAGCCAGACGGACATCACAGATACGCAGTATTTT.

The chain combines TRBV20-1 with TRBJ2-7, with TRBD2 matching 11 bases. Germline values: CDR1 DFQATT, CDR2 SNEGSKA (reference sequence). There are 14 residues in the CDR3. V lost 6 bases and J lost 10; bases outside the gene matches: 14. The DNA of the CDR3 is TGCAGTGCCCAATTTAGCGGGAGGGCCTCCGATCAGTACTTC. Its translation: CSAQFSGRASDQYF.

This clone was counted at least ten times. The J gene is TRBJ1-6, the V gene TRBV9; the match to TRBD1 covers 8 bases. V trimming: 5 bases; J trimming: 8 bases; junction bases outside the gene matches: 12. There are 16 residues in the CDR3. Germline CDR1 SGDLS, CDR2 YYNGEE. CDR3 loop: CASRKTAGGLDSPLHF. The CDR3 DNA is TGTGCCAGCAGGAAGACGGCAGGGGGCTTGGATTCACCCCTCCACTTT.

The gene calls are TRBV30 and TRBJ2-7, with 7 bases identical to TRBD1. This CDR3 is built from 13 residues. J gave up 0 bases and V 3 bases, and 2 bases lay outside the gene matches. The germline V gene encodes CDR1 GTSNPN and CDR2 SVGIG (reference sequence). The DNA for the CDR3 is TGTGCCTGGAGGGGGGACAGCTCCTACGAGCAGTACTTC. This codes for CAWRGDSSYEQYF.

This clone came up a few times. A junction end diverges from the germline sequence, so it may reflect a read error. V gene TRBV28 combines with J gene TRBJ2-7, with 7 bases that match TRBD1. The CDR3 totals 14 residues. The germline V gene encodes CDR1 MDHEN and CDR2 SYDVKM. This CDR3 is CAGRRQGLTYEQYF. In nucleotides, the CDR3 is TGTGCCGGCAGGAGACAGGGCCTCACCTACGAGCAGTACTTC.

The table lists this clone with many counts. The rearrangement uses TRBV15 and TRBJ2-1; tentative D call: TRBD1 (5 bases). With 1 base removed from V and 5 bases from J, the gap between germline ends came to 15 bases. CDR1 is LNHNV and CDR2 is YYDKDF in the germline V gene (reference sequence). This CDR3 contains 16 residues. The CDR3 loop is CATSRANRPGHNEQFF. The CDR3 DNA is TGTGCCACCAGCAGAGCCAACCGACCAGGGCACAATGAGCAGTTCTTC.

There are many counts of this clone. The CDR3 is CASSQDLGATDTQYF. Here the CDR3 DNA reads TGCGCCAGCAGCCAAGATTTGGGGGCCACAGATACGCAGTATTTT. The J gene is TRBJ2-3, the V gene TRBV4-3; TRBD1 might be the D (6 bases). This CDR3 contains 15 residues. Per the germline V gene, CDR1 is LGHNA and CDR2 is YSLEER. The ends were cut back, 0 bases at V and 2 bases at J, with 9 bases in the middle.

In regard to this clone: This could be a read error, since a much larger clone is one nucleotide away. V and J are TRBV18 and TRBJ2-1; a possible D gene is TRBD1 (6 bases). CDR3 length equals 15 residues. Germline loops: CDR1 KGHSH, CDR2 LQKENI. The CDR3 sequence: CANSPLDGQNNEQFF. Here the CDR3 DNA reads TGTGCCAACTCACCACTCGACGGACAGAACAATGAGCAGTTCTTC.